This T cell receptor beta chain emerged from a study of blood T cell repertoires in COVID-19. Study as a whole: Acute and convalescent COVID-19 specimens originated in the United States, Italy and Spain.

Trimming shortened V by 3 bases and J by 13 bases, and 16 bases separated the two germline ends. The CDR3 loop spans 14 amino acids. The germline V gene encodes CDR1 LNHDA and CDR2 SQIVND (reference sequence). In the source study's methods: Reference gene primers were amplified, and this amplification served to estimate nucleated cell counts. Sequencing was performed with immunoSEQ multiplex PCR; in TCRdb, only in-frame clones are kept and a portion is missing. V and J calls and clone size are those listed in that table; D and trimming were worked out from the DNA. The sample holds more than 200,000 clones, around 84% seen once.

The specimen was peripheral blood. The chain employs TRBV19 and TRBJ1-6; tentative D call: TRBD1 (6 bases). This TCR was recovered from a woman aged 60-70 years with COVID-19, enrolled during active disease. The DNA of the CDR3 is TGTGCCAGTAGTATCGCGGGGGCAGAGGGGCCCCTCCACTTT. This encodes CASSIAGAEGPLHF. Based on the CDR3 plus reference TRBV19 and TRBJ1-6, the full variable domain is DGGITQSPKYLFRKEGQNVTLSCEQNLNHDAMYWYRQDPGQGLRLIYYSQIVNDFQKGDIAEGYSVSREKKESFPLTVTSAQKNPTAFYLCASSIAGAEGPLHFGNGTRLTVT.